This TCR beta chain was sequenced during a study of CD4 T cells in relation to SARS-CoV-2 and coronaviruses. On this clone itself: Its specificity is unknown.

Cryopreserved PBMCs were CD4-enriched, then split into naive and memory cells. Sequenced by immunoSEQ multiplex PCR; TCRdb stores in-frame clones only, minus some. This repertoire shows more than 35,000 clones, about 80% found once; its top ten account for roughly 2.8%. V was cut by 2 bases and J by 0 bases, with 11 bases left in between. Germline values: CDR1 SEHNR, CDR2 FQNEAQ (reference sequence). This CDR3 spans 16 amino acids. The rearrangement joins TRBV7-9 to TRBJ2-1, with D perhaps TRBD2 (6 bases). The sequence was obtained from an adult with COVID-19. The sequencing sample was made of memory CD4+ T cells from PBMCs, cultured in vitro. CDR3 protein: CASSLYVGGSYNEQFF. DNA of the CDR3: TGTGCCAGCAGCTTATATGTGGGAGGCTCCTACAATGAGCAGTTCTTC.